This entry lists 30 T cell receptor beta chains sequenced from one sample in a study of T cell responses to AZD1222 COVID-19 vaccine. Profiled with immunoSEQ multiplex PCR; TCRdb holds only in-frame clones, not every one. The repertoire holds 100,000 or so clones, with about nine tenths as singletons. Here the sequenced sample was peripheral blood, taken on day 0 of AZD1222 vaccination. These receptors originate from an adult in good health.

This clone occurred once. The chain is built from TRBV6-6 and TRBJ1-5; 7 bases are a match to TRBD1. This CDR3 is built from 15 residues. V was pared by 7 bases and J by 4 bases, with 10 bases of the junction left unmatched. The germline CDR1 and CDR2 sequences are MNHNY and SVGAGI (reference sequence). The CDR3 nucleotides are TGTGCCAGCAACCCGGGACAGCAGGATAATCAGCCCCAGCATTTT. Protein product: CASNPGQQDNQPQHF.

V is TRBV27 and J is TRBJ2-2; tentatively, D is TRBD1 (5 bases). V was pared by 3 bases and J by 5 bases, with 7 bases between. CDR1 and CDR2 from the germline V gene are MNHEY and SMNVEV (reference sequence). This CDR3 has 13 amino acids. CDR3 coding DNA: TGTGCCAGCAGTTTCAGGGTTACCGGGGAGCTGTTTTTT. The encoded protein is CASSFRVTGELFF.

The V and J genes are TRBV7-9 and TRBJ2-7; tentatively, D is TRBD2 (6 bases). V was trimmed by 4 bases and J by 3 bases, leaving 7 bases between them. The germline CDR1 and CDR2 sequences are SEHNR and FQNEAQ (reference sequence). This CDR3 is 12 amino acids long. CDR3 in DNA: TGTGCCAGCAGCTCGACTAGCTACGAGCAGTACTTC. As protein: CASSSTSYEQYF.

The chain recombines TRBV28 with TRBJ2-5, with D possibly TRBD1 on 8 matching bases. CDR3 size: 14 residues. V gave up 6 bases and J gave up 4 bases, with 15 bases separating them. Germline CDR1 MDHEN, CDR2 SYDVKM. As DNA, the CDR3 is TGTGCCAGCAGGCAACAGGGGGGGGTAGAGACCCAGTACTTC. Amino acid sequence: CASRQQGGVETQYF.

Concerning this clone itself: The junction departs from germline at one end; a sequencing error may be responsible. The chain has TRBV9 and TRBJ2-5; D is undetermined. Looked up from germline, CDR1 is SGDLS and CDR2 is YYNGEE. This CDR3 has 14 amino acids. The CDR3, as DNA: TGTGCCAGCAGCGTAGGCGGAAACCAGGAGACCCAGTACTTC. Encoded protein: CASSVGGNQETQYF.

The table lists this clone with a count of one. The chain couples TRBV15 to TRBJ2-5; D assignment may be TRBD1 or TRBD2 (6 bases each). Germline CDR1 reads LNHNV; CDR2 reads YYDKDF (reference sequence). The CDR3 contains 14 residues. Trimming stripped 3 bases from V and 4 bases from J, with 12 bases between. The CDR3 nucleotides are TGTGCCACCAGCAGCTCCAGGGGAGGAGAGACCCAGTACTTC. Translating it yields CATSSSRGGETQYF. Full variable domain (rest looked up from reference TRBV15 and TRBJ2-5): DAMVIQNPRYQVTQFGKPVTLSCSQTLNHNVMYWYQQKSSQAPKLLFHYYDKDFNNEADTPDNFQSRRPNTSFCFLDIRSPGLGDTAMYLCATSSSRGGETQYFGPGTRLLVL.

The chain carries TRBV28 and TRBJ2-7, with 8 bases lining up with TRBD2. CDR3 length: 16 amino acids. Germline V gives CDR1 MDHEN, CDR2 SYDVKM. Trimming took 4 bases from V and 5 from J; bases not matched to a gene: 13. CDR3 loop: CASSSIRGGRFDEQYF. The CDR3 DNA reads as TGTGCCAGCAGTTCGATACGGGGGGGCCGATTCGACGAGCAGTACTTC. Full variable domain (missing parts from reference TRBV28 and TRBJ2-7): DVKVTQSSRYLVKRTGEKVFLECVQDMDHENMFWYRQDPGLGLRLIYFSYDVKMKEKGDIPEGYSVSREKKERFSLILESASTNQTSMYLCASSSIRGGRFDEQYFGPGTRLTVT.

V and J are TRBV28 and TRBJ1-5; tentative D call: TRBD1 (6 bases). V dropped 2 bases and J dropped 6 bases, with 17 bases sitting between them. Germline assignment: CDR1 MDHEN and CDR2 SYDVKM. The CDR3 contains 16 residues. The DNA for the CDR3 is TGTGCCAGCAGTTTAGGTGGCAGGGGTTATGGTCAGCCCCAGCATTTT. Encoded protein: CASSLGGRGYGQPQHF.

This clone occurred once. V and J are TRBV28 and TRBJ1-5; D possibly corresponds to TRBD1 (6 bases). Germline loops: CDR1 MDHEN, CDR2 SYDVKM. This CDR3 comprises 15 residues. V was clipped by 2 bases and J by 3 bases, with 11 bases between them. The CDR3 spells CASSLGGGNNQPQHF. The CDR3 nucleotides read TGTGCCAGCAGTTTAGGAGGGGGGAACAATCAGCCCCAGCATTTT. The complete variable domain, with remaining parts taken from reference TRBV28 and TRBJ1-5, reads DVKVTQSSRYLVKRTGEKVFLECVQDMDHENMFWYRQDPGLGLRLIYFSYDVKMKEKGDIPEGYSVSREKKERFSLILESASTNQTSMYLCASSLGGGNNQPQHFGDGTRLSIL.

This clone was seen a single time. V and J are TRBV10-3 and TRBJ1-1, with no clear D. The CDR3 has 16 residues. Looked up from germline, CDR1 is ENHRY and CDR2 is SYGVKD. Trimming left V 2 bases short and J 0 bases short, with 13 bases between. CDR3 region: CAISELEGFMNTEAFF. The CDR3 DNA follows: TGTGCCATCAGTGAGCTCGAGGGTTTCATGAACACTGAAGCTTTCTTT.

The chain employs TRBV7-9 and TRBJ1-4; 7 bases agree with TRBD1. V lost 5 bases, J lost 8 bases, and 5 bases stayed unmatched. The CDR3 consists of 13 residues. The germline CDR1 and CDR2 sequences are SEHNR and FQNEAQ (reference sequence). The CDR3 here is CASSRRTGEKLFF. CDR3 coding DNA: TGTGCCAGCAGCCGGAGGACAGGCGAAAAACTGTTTTTT.

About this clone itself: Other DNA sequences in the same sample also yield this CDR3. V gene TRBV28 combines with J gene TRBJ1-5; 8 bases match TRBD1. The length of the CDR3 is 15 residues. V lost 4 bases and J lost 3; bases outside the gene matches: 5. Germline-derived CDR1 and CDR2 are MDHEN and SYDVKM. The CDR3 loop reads CASSSPGQANQPQHF. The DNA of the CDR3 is TGTGCCAGCAGTTCTCCGGGACAGGCCAATCAGCCCCAGCATTTT.

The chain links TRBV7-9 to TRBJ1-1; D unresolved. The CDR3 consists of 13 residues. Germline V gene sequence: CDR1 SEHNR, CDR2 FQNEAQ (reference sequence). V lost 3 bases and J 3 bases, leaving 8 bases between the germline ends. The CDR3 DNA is TGTGCCAGCAGCTTTCGTGCGGACACTGAAGCTTTCTTT. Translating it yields CASSFRADTEAFF. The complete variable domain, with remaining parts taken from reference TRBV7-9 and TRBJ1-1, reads DTGVSQNPRHKITKRGQNVTFRCDPISEHNRLYWYRQTLGQGPEFLTYFQNEAQLEKSRLLSDRFSAERPKGSFSTLEIQRTEQGDSAMYLCASSFRADTEAFFGQGTRLTVV.

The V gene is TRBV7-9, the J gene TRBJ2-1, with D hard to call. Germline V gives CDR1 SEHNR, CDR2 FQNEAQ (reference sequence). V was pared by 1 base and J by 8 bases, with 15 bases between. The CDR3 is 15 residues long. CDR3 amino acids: CASSLDQIGFYEQFF. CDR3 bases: TGTGCCAGCAGCTTAGACCAGATAGGTTTCTATGAGCAGTTCTTC.

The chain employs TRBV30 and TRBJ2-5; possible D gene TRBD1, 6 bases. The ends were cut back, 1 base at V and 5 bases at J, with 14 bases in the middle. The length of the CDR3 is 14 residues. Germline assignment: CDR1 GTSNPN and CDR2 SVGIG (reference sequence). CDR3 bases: TGTGCCTGGAGTGAGGGGGATACCAGGGAGACCCAGTACTTC. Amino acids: CAWSEGDTRETQYF.

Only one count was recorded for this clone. The CDR3 is CASSQDDETQYF. The CDR3 coding sequence is TGTGCCAGCAGCCAAGATGACGAGACCCAGTACTTC. The chain employs TRBV3-1 (or the pseudogene TRBV3-2) and TRBJ2-5; D gene uncertain. With 0 bases removed from V and 5 bases from J, the gap between germline ends came to 4 bases. The germline CDR1 and CDR2 sequences are LGHDT and YNNKEL (reference sequence). The CDR3 loop spans 12 amino acids.

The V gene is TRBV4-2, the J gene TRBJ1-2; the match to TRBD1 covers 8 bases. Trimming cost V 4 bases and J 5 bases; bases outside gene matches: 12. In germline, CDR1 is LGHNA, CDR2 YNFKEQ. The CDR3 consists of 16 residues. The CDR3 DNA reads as TGTGCCAGCAGCCTTCAGCCGGGACAGGAGACATATGGCTACACCTTC. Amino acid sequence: CASSLQPGQETYGYTF.

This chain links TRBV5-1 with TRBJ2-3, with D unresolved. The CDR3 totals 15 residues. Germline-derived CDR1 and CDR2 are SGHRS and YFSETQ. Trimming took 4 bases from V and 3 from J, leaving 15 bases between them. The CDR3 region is CASSPTRLRTDTQYF. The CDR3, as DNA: TGCGCCAGCAGCCCGACGAGGTTGAGGACAGATACGCAGTATTTT. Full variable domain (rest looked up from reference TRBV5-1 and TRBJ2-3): KAGVTQTPRYLIKTRGQQVTLSCSPISGHRSVSWYQQTPGQGLQFLFEYFSETQRNKGNFPGRFSGRQFSNSRSEMNVSTLELGDSALYLCASSPTRLRTDTQYFGPGTRLTVL.

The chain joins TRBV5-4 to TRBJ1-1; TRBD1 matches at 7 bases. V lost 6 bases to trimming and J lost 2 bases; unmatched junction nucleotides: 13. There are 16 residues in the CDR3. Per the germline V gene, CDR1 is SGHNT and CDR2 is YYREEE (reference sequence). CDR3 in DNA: TGTGCCAGCATCCCTTCAGGGGGGGAGGTCAACACTGAAGCTTTCTTT. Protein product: CASIPSGGEVNTEAFF.

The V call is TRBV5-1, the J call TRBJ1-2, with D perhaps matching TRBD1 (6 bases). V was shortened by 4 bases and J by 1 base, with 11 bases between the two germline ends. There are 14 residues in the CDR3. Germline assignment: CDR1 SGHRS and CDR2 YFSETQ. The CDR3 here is CASSVDSDNYGYTF. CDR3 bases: TGCGCCAGCAGCGTGGACAGCGATAACTATGGCTACACCTTC.

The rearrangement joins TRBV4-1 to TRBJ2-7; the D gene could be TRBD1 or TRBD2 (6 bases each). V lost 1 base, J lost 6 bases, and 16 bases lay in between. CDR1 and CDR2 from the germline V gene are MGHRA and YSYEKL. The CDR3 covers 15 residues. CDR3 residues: CASSQVGGGKGEQYF. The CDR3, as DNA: TGCGCCAGCAGCCAAGTCGGAGGGGGAAAGGGCGAGCAGTACTTC.

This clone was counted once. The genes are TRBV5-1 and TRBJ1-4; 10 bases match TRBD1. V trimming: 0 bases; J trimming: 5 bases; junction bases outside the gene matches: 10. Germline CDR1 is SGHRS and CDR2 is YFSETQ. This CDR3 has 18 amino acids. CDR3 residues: CASSLAPGDRGLNEKLFF. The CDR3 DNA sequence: TGCGCCAGCAGCTTGGCCCCGGGGGACAGGGGATTAAATGAAAAACTGTTTTTT.

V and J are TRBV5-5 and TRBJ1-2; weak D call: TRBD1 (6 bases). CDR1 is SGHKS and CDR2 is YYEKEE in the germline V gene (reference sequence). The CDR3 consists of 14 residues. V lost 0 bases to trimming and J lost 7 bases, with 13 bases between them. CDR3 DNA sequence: TGTGCCAGCAGCTTGGACGGTGGGGGGCGTGGCTACACCTTC. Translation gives CASSLDGGGRGYTF.

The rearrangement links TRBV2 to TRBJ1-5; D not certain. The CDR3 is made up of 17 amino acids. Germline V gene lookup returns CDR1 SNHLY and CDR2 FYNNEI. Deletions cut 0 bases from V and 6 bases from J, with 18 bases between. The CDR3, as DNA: TGTGCCAGCAGTGAAGCGCTCACAATGAGTATTAGTCAGCCCCAGCATTTT. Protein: CASSEALTMSISQPQHF.

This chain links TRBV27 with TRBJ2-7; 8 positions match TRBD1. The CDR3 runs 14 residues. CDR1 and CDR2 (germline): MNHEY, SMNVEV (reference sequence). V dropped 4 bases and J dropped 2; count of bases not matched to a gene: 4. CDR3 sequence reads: CASSYGTGPYEQYF. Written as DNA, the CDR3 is TGTGCCAGCAGTTACGGGACAGGACCCTACGAGCAGTACTTC.

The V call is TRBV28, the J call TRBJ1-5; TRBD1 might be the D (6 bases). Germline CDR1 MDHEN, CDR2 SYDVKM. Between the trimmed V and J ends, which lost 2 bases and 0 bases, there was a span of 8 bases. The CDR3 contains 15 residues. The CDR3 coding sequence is TGTGCCAGCAGTTTAGCAGGGGATAGCAATCAGCCCCAGCATTTT. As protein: CASSLAGDSNQPQHF.

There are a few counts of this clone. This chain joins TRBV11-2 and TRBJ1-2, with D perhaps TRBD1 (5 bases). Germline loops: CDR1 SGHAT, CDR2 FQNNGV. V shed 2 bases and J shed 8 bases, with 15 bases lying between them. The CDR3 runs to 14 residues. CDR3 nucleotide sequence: TGTGCCAGCAGCTTAAGGGCCAGGGAGGAGGGCTACACCTTC. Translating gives CASSLRAREEGYTF.

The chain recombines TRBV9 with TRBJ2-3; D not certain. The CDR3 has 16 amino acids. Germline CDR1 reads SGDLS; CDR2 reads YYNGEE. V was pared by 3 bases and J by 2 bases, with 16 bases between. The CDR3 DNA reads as TGTGCCAGCAGCGAGGGCATAGAGGAGTACACAGATACGCAGTATTTT. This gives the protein CASSEGIEEYTDTQYF.

Here the CDR3 DNA reads TGTGCCAGCTCCCAGCGGGGCGCAGATACGCAGTATTTT. It encodes CASSQRGADTQYF. The chain combines TRBV6-5 with TRBJ2-3; 7 positions match TRBD2. This CDR3 is 13 amino acids long. V was pared by 8 bases and J by 4 bases, with 6 bases of the junction left unmatched. Germline V gene data show CDR1 as MNHEY and CDR2 as SVGAGI.

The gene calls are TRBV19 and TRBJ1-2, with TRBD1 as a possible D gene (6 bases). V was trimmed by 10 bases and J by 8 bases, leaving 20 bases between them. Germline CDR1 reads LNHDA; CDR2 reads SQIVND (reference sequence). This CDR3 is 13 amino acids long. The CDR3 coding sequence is TGTGCCACCTTAGGACAGATAGTGGGCGGCTACACCTTC. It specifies CATLGQIVGGYTF.